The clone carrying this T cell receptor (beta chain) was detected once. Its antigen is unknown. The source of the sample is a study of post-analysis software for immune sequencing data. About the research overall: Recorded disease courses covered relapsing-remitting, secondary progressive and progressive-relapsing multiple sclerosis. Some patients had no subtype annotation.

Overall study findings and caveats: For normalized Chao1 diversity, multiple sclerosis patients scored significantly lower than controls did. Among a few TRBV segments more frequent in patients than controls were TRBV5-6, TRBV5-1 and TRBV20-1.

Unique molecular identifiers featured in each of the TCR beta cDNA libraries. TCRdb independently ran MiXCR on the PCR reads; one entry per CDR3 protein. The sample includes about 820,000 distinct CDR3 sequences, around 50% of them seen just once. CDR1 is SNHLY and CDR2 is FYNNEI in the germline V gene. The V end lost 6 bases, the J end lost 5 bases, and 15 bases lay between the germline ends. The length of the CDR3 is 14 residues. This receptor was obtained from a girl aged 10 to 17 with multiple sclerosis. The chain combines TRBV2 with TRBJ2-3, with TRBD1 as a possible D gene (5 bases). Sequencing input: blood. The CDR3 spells CASRFHERGDTQYF. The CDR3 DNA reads TGTGCCAGCAGGTTCCACGAAAGGGGAGATACGCAGTATTTT.